This TCR beta chain was sequenced for a study of siplizumab effects on memory and regulatory T cells. Some clones are missing from TCRdb's copy, which holds only in-frame ones; the method was immunoSEQ multiplex PCR. The sample contains some 100,000 clones, around 95% of which appear only once. CDR3 length equals 13 residues. With V trimmed by 6 bases and J by 6 bases, 5 bases remained unmatched. The V gene's germline CDR1 is LNHDA and CDR2 SQIVND (reference sequence). The sequencing sample was made of naive CD4+ T cells sorted from blood. The chain recombines TRBV19 with TRBJ1-5; 7 bases match TRBD1. This receptor was identified in a human donor in good health. CDR3 nucleotides: TGTGCCAGTAGCCCGGACAGGAGTCAGCCCCAGCATTTT. It codes for CASSPDRSQPQHF.